This T cell receptor (beta chain) was captured by sequencing in a study of T cell responses to AZD1222 COVID-19 vaccine. General observations from the study: In all cases, repertoires were sampled only after the peak T cell response. Reports indicate that nearly half of spike-specific TCRs are directed at unmutated variant regions. Regions 160-218 and 743-854 dominated among vaccine-associated CD4 TCRs spanning spike.

As to this clone: Its antigen is currently unknown.

Assay: immunoSEQ multiplex PCR; the TCRdb copy retains only in-frame clones and omits some. This table holds 180,000 or so clones, roughly nine tenths found once. Germline V gene lookup returns CDR1 MNHEY and CDR2 SVGEGT. The CDR3 extends over 12 amino acids. Trimming shortened V by 4 bases and J by 6 bases, and 7 bases separated the two germline ends. The source was peripheral blood, collected 28 days after the second AZD1222 dose. This chain uses TRBV6-2 or TRBV6-3 with TRBJ2-1; D gene ambiguous. This sequence was found in an adult who received the AZD1222 COVID-19 vaccine. This CDR3 is CASSSIANEQFF. CDR3 sequence (DNA): TGTGCCAGCAGTTCGATCGCCAATGAGCAGTTCTTC.